The clone carrying this TCR beta chain ranks as medium-sized (0.01 to 0.1%). The sample carries other DNA sequences with the same CDR3. Profiled with immunoSEQ multiplex PCR; TCRdb holds only in-frame clones, not every one. The sample gives 950,000 to 1,100,000 clones, about 77% of which show up once; about 1.5% is in the top ten. The V gene end was trimmed by 5 bases and the J gene end by 5 bases; junction bases not matched to a gene: 5. The CDR3 covers 14 residues. Germline CDR1 MNHNS, CDR2 SASEGT. These data are taken from a study of shared clonotypes between healthy human individuals. Specimen: memory CD4+ T cells sorted from blood. Subset noted: CD45RA-negative fraction. This sequence originates from a man younger than 30 in good health. The rearrangement uses TRBV6-1 and TRBJ2-5; 10 bases fit TRBD1. CDR3 sequence reads: CASSTGQGRETQYF. The CDR3 coding sequence is TGTGCCAGCAGTACGGGACAGGGGCGGGAGACCCAGTACTTC.